This TCR beta chain comes out of a study of shared T cell receptors in the human thymus. Trimming pared 6 bases from V and 4 bases from J, leaving 30 bases between. Looked up from germline, CDR1 is MDHEN and CDR2 is SYDVKM. CDR3 length equals 19 residues. Assay: immunoSEQ multiplex PCR; the TCRdb copy retains only in-frame clones and omits some. This sample yields hundreds of thousands of clones, of which approximately 95% are seen a single time; approximately 0.018% belongs to the top ten. The rearrangement joins TRBV28 to TRBJ1-2; D perhaps matches TRBD1 (5 bases). The sequenced sample was thymocytes. This TCR was recovered from a human donor. The CDR3 bases are TGTGCCAGCAGACAACCTCTGCTCGGGGGAGGGAAGTGGTTCTATGGCTACACCTTC. It translates to CASRQPLLGGGKWFYGYTF.